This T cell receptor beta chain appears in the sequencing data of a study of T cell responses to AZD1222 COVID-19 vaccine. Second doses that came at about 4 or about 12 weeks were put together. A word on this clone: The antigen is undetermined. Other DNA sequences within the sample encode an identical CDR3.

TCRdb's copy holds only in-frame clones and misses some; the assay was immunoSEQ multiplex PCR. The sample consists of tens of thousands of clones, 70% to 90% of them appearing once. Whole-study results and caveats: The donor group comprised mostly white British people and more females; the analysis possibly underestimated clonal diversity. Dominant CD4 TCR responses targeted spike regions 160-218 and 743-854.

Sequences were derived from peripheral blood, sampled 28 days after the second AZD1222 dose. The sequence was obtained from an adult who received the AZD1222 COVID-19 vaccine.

CDR3 region: CASSPTEDTQYF. For the CDR3, the DNA is TGTGCCAGCAGTCCCACGGAAGATACGCAGTATTTT. The J gene is TRBJ2-3, the V gene TRBV6-2 or TRBV6-3; D not resolved. Germline assignment: CDR1 MNHEY and CDR2 SVGEGT. The CDR3 is made up of 12 amino acids. Trimming left V 5 bases short and J 5 bases short, with 8 bases between.